Sequencing of this TCR beta chain was carried out in a study of Ad26.COV2.S vaccination and SARS-CoV-2 variants. Overall study context: In the study, Ad26.COV2.S was injected intramuscularly once, or twice 56 days apart. Whole-study results and caveats: Post-vaccination spike-specific CD8+ and CD4+ T cell responses reportedly had substantial breadth. Measures of TCR breadth and depth may have fallen short of total T cell responses.

Data came from immunoSEQ multiplex PCR; TCRdb stores just in-frame clones and leaves some out. The sample yields roughly 320,000 clones, around four fifths seen once. The CDR3 is 13 residues long. The germline gives CDR1 SGDLS, CDR2 YYNGEE. V lost 3 bases and J 6 bases, leaving 13 bases between the germline ends. As to treatment: around 19 received Ad26.COV2.S at low or high dose, single or two shots; 5 received placebo; per-sample allocation not given. Sampling happened 63 days after the first vaccine or placebo injection. The count of this clone is one. Antigen specificity is unknown. V gene TRBV9 combines with J gene TRBJ2-7, with D perhaps TRBD1 or TRBD2 (7 bases each). Source: peripheral blood, taken in a trial of Ad26.COV2.S vaccine versus placebo. This receptor was obtained from a person between 18 and 65 years old who received the Ad26.COV2.S COVID-19 vaccine or a placebo. The DNA for the CDR3 is TGTGCCAGCAGCGCAGGGGGGGCCGTCGAGCAGTACTTC. It translates to CASSAGGAVEQYF. The whole variable domain, remainder taken from reference TRBV9 and TRBJ2-7, is DSGVTQTPKHLITATGQRVTLRCSPRSGDLSVYWYQQSLDQGLQFLIQYYNGEERAKGNILERFSAQQFPDLHSELNLSSLELGDSALYFCASSAGGAVEQYFGPGTRLTVT.